Listed here is a single T cell receptor beta chain. Its specificity is not known. The data belong to a study of blood T cells in healthy people across ages. Study-level results: Expanded clonotype shifts may have been confounded, as the donors had an unknown CMV status. With naive T cell percentage, TCR beta diversity showed a strong correlation.

A J-beta primer mix and a sample-barcoded 5' primer were used in a second PCR of about 7 to 12 cycles. TCRdb processed the 5' RACE reads anew with MiXCR; each CDR3 protein has one entry. Of 1,100,000 or so distinct CDR3 sequences in the sample, roughly 45% were seen once. The ends lost 1 base at V and 7 bases at J; junction bases unmatched: 4. Per the germline V gene, CDR1 is SEHNR and CDR2 is FQNEAQ (reference sequence). The CDR3 contains 14 residues. The receptor comes from a woman in her fifties or sixties in good health. The chain recombines TRBV7-9 with TRBJ1-1; 9 positions match TRBD1. The sample was blood. CDR3 DNA sequence: TGTGCCAGCAGCTTAGAACAGGGGGCTAATGAAGCTTTCTTT. It is translated as CASSLEQGANEAFF.